Below are 6 T cell receptor beta chains sequenced from a single sample in a study of Ad26.COV2.S vaccination and SARS-CoV-2 variants. The table came from immunoSEQ multiplex PCR; TCRdb's copy has only in-frame clones and leaves some out. Of about 400,000 clones listed, 70% to 90% are singletons. The sample's treatment: around 19 received Ad26.COV2.S at low or high dose, single or two shots; a few received placebo; per-sample allocation not given. At day 63 after the first vaccine or placebo injection, samples were drawn. The sample was peripheral blood, taken in a trial of Ad26.COV2.S vaccine versus placebo. These receptors were obtained from a person aged 18-65 years who received the Ad26.COV2.S COVID-19 vaccine or a placebo.

V is TRBV28 and J is TRBJ1-1, with a weak D call TRBD1 (5 bases). The V gene lost 1 base and the J gene lost 3 bases, with 9 bases spanning the gap. Germline V gives CDR1 MDHEN, CDR2 SYDVKM. The CDR3 extends over 14 amino acids. DNA for the CDR3: TGTGCCAGCAGTTTATTTCAGGGACACACTGAAGCTTTCTTT. Its translation: CASSLFQGHTEAFF. The full variable domain, with the rest looked up from reference TRBV28 and TRBJ1-1, is DVKVTQSSRYLVKRTGEKVFLECVQDMDHENMFWYRQDPGLGLRLIYFSYDVKMKEKGDIPEGYSVSREKKERFSLILESASTNQTSMYLCASSLFQGHTEAFFGQGTRLTVV.

V and J are TRBV11-2 and TRBJ2-5; D unclear. Deletions cut 5 bases from V and 4 bases from J, with 14 bases between. Germline V gene sequence: CDR1 SGHAT, CDR2 FQNNGV. The CDR3 is made up of 14 amino acids. CDR3 DNA sequence: TGTGCCAGCAGCGCCTTACAGCAGCCAGAGACCCAGTACTTC. Residues: CASSALQQPETQYF.

Only one count was recorded for this clone. This sequence joins TRBV11-2 and TRBJ2-2; no clear D gene. Trimming took off 1 base at V and 1 base at J, with 7 bases between the two ends. This CDR3 has 15 amino acids. The germline V gene has CDR1 SGHAT and CDR2 FQNNGV. As DNA, the CDR3 is TGTGCCAGCAGCTTAGTCCCCCTGAACACCGGGGAGCTGTTTTTT. Residues: CASSLVPLNTGELFF.

The chain is built from TRBV5-6 and TRBJ1-5; D is unclear. This CDR3 is 16 amino acids long. Germline loops: CDR1 SGHDT, CDR2 YYEEEE. Trimming removed 1 base from V and 0 bases from J, with 11 bases in between. The CDR3 region has the DNA TGTGCCAGCAGCTTGTGGGGATTCCGTAGCAATCAGCCCCAGCATTTT. It specifies CASSLWGFRSNQPQHF.

The rearrangement links TRBV4-1 to TRBJ2-3; D is unresolved. The CDR3 is 16 residues long. Germline CDR1 and CDR2: MGHRA and YSYEKL. V was trimmed by 1 base and J by 4 bases, leaving 15 bases between them. CDR3 coding DNA: TGCGCCAGCAGCCAAGGTGCGCCGAGGTATGCAGATACGCAGTATTTT. It yields the protein CASSQGAPRYADTQYF.

The rearrangement links TRBV15 to TRBJ2-2; the D gene is possibly TRBD2 (5 bases). CDR1 is LNHNV, CDR2 YYDKDF, per germline (reference sequence). V lost 0 bases and J 2 bases, leaving 7 bases between the germline ends. The CDR3 is 15 amino acids. CDR3 sequence (DNA): TGTGCCACCAGCAGAGAACGGACTAACACCGGGGAGCTGTTTTTT. It translates to CATSRERTNTGELFF. Full variable domain (outside the CDR3, taken from reference TRBV15 and TRBJ2-2): DAMVIQNPRYQVTQFGKPVTLSCSQTLNHNVMYWYQQKSSQAPKLLFHYYDKDFNNEADTPDNFQSRRPNTSFCFLDIRSPGLGDTAMYLCATSRERTNTGELFFGEGSRLTVL.